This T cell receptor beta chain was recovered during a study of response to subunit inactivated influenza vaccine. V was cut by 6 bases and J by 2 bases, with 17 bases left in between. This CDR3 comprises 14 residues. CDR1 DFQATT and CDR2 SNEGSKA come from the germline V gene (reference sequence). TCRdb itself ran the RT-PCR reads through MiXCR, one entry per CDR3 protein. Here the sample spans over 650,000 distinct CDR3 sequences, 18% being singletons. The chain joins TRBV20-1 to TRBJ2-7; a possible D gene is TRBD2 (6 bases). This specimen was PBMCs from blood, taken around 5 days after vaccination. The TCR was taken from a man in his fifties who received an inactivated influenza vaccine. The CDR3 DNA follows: TGCAGTGCAACAAGGGGCGGGAAAACCTACGAGCAGTACTTC. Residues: CSATRGGKTYEQYF.